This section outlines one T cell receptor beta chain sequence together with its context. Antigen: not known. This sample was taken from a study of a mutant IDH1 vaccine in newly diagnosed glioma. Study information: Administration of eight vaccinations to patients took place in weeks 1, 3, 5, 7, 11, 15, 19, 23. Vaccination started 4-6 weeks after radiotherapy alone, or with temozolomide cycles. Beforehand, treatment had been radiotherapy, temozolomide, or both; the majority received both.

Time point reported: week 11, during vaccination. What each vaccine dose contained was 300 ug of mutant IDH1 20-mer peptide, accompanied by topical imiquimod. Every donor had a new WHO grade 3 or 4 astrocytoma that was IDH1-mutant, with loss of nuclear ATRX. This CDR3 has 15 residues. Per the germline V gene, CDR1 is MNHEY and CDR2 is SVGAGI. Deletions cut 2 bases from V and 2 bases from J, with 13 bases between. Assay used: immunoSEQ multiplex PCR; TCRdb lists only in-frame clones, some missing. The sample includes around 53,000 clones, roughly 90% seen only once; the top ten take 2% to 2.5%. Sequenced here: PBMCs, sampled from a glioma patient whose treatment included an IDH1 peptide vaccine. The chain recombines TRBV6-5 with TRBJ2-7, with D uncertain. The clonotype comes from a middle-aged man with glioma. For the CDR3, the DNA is TGTGCCAGCAGTTACACCGACACGTCTCCCTACGAGCAGTACTTC. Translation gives CASSYTDTSPYEQYF.